Presented here are 8 T cell receptor beta chains from one specimen sequenced in a study of T cell clones after liver transplantation. The data were produced by immunoSEQ multiplex PCR, yet TCRdb's version contains in-frame clones alone and is incomplete. This table holds about 120,000 clones, 90% found once. Sequencing was performed on CD4+ T cells from blood, taken 12 months after liver transplant. Source of these receptors: a human patient who received a liver transplant. Some T cells may trace back to the graft donor.

This clone was found a few times. J is TRBJ1-2 and V is TRBV21-1. TRBV21-1 is a pseudogene locus. The CDR3 is made up of 8 amino acids. The CDR3 coding sequence is TGTGAGGTGCGAGGCTACACCTTC. Its protein is CEVRGYTF.

The chain links TRBV7-6 to TRBJ1-5; perhaps TRBD1 as D (5 bases). CDR1 is SGHVS and CDR2 is FNYEAQ in the germline V gene. Trimming pared 5 bases from V and 4 bases from J, leaving 15 bases between. CDR3 length: 15 residues. The CDR3 DNA reads TGTGCCAGCAGCGGAAGCCGGGACGGAAATCAGCCCCAGCATTTT. This encodes CASSGSRDGNQPQHF.

This chain uses TRBV11-3 with TRBJ2-5; D gene uncertain. This CDR3 region has 12 residues. Germline-derived CDR1 and CDR2 are SGHNT and YENEEA. V was shortened by 1 base and J by 1 base, with 1 base between the two germline ends. The CDR3 sequence: CASSLVQETQYF. The CDR3 DNA is TGTGCCAGCAGCTTAGTCCAAGAGACCCAGTACTTC.

The rearrangement uses TRBV9 and TRBJ1-1, with D unresolved. Trimming removed 0 bases from V and 4 bases from J, with 19 bases in between. The CDR3 consists of 17 residues. Germline CDR1 reads SGDLS; CDR2 reads YYNGEE. The CDR3 DNA reads as TGTGCCAGCAGCGTAGGGGTGATGTGGGGTGAGGGCACTGAAGCTTTCTTT. It specifies CASSVGVMWGEGTEAFF.

This clone was detected only once. The rearrangement links TRBV19 to TRBJ2-7; D perhaps matches TRBD1 (6 bases). V lost 5 bases, J lost 6 bases, and 17 bases lay in between. Germline CDR1 reads LNHDA; CDR2 reads SQIVND (reference sequence). The CDR3 contains 14 residues. CDR3 DNA sequence: TGTGCCAGTAGTCCCCGAGGGGGACCCATCGAGCAGTACTTC. It is translated as CASSPRGGPIEQYF.

The V gene is TRBV19, the J gene TRBJ2-1; TRBD2 is a possible D gene (5 bases). This CDR3 contains 18 residues. The ends were cut back, 3 bases at V and 0 bases at J, with 18 bases in the middle. Germline V gene sequence: CDR1 LNHDA, CDR2 SQIVND (reference sequence). In DNA, the CDR3 is TGTGCCAGTAGTATCGAGGGAGCGCTGACAAGCTCCTACAATGAGCAGTTCTTC. This codes for CASSIEGALTSSYNEQFF.

The rearrangement joins TRBV4-1 to TRBJ2-1; 10 bases align to TRBD1. Trimming cost V 5 bases and J 7 bases; bases outside gene matches: 8. The V gene's germline CDR1 is MGHRA and CDR2 YSYEKL. The CDR3 runs 15 residues. CDR3 in DNA: TGCGCCAGCAGCGACCCGGGACAGGGGCATAATGAGCAGTTCTTC. Translation gives CASSDPGQGHNEQFF.

The J gene is TRBJ2-7, the V gene TRBV18, with D possibly TRBD2 on 6 matching bases. The CDR3 covers 16 residues. V was shortened by 6 bases and J by 4 bases, with 22 bases between the two germline ends. Germline CDR1 reads KGHSH; CDR2 reads LQKENI. CDR3 sequence (DNA): TGTGCCAGCTCGCACGGGCGAGGGACGGAGGGGTACGAGCAGTACTTC. It yields the protein CASSHGRGTEGYEQYF.